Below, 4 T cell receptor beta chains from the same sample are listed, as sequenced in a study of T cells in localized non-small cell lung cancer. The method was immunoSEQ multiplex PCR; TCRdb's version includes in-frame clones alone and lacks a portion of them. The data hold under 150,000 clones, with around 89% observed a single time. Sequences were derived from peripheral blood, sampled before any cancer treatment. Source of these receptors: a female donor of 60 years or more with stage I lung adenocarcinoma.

In nucleotides, the CDR3 is TGCGCCAGCAGTCTATATGGGGGAGATGGTGGGTCAGATACGCAGTATTTT. Its protein is CASSLYGGDGGSDTQYF. The chain recombines TRBV23-1 with TRBJ2-3; D may match TRBD1 or TRBD2 (5 bases each). TRBV23-1 is sorted into the ORF group, with uncertain function. Trimming removed 4 bases from V and 4 bases from J, with 21 bases in between. The CDR3 runs 17 residues.

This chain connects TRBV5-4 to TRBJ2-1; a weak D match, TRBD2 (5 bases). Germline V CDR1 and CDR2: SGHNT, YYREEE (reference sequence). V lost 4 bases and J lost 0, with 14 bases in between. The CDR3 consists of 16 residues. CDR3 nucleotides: TGTGCCAGCAGCCCAGAGGGCGGTAGCTCCTACAATGAGCAGTTCTTC. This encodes CASSPEGGSSYNEQFF.

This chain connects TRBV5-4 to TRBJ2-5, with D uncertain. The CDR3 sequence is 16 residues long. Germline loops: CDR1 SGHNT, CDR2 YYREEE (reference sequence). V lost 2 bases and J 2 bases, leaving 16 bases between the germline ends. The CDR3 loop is CASSFLRVAGQETQYF. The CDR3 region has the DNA TGTGCCAGCAGCTTCCTTCGTGTGGCTGGGCAAGAGACCCAGTACTTC.

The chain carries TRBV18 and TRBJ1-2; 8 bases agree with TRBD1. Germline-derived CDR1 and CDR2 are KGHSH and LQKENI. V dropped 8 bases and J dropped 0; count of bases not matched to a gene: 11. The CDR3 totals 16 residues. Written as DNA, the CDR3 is TGTGCCAGCGCCAGGGCAGGGGGCAGGTCTAACTATGGCTACACCTTC. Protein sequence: CASARAGGRSNYGYTF.